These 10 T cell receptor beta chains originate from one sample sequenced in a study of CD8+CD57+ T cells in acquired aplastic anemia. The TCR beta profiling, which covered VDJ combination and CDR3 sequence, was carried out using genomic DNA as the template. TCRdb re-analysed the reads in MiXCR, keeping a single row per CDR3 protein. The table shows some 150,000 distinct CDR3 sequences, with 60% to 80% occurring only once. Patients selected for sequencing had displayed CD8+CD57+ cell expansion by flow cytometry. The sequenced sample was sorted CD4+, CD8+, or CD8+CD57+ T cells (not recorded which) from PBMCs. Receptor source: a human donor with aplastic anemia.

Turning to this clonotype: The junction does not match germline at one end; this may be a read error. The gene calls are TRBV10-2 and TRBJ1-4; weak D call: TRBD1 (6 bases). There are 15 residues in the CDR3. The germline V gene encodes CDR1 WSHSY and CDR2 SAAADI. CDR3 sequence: CASSPQGTTNEKLFF. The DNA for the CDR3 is TGTGCCAGCTCTCCACAGGGTACAACTAATGAAAAACTGTTTTTT.

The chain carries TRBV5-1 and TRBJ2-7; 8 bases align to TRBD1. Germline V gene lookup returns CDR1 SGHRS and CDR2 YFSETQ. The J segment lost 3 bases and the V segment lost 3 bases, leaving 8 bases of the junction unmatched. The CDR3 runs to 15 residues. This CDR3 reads CASSSIPGQGYEQYF. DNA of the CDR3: TGCGCCAGCAGCTCGATCCCCGGACAGGGCTACGAGCAGTACTTC.

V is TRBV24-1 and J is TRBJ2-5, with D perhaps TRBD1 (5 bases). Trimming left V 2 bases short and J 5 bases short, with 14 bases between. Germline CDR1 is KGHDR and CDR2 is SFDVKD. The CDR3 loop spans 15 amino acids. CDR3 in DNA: TGTGCCACCAGTGATTCGGCAGGGTCCGGGGAGACCCAGTACTTC. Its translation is CATSDSAGSGETQYF.

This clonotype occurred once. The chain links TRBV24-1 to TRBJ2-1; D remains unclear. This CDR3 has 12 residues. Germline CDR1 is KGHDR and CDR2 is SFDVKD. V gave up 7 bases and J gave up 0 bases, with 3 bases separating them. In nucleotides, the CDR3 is TGTGCCACCAGAAGCTCCTACAATGAGCAGTTCTTC. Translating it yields CATRSSYNEQFF.

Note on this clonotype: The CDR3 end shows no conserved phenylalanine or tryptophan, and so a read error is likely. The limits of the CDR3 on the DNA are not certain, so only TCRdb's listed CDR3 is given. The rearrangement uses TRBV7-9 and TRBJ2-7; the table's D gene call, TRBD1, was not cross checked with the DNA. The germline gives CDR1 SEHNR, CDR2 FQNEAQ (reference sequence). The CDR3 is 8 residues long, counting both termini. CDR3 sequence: CASSVDGT.

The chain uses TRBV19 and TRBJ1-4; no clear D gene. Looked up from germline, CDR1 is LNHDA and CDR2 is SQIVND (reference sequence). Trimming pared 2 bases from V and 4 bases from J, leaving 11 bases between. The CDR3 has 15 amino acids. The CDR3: CASSIRPRDNEKLFF. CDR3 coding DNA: TGTGCCAGTAGTATACGACCGAGGGATAATGAAAAACTGTTTTTT.

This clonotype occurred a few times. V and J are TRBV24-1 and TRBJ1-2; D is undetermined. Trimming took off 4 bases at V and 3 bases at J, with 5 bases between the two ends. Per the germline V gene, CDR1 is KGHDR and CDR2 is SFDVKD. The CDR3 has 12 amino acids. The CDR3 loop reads CATSDPDYGYTF. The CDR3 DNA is TGTGCCACCAGTGACCCGGACTATGGCTACACCTTC.

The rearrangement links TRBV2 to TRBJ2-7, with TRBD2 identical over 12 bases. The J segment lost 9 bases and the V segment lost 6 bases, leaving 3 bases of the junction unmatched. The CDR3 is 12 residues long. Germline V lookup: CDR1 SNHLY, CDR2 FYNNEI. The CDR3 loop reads CASRTSGGLQYF. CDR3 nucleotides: TGTGCCAGCAGGACTAGCGGGGGCTTGCAGTACTTC.

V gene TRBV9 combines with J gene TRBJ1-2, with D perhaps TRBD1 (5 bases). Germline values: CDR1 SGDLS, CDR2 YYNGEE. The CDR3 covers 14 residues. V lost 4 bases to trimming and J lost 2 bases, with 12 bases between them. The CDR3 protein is CASSLARVNYGYTF. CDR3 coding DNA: TGTGCCAGCAGCTTAGCCAGGGTAAACTATGGCTACACCTTC.

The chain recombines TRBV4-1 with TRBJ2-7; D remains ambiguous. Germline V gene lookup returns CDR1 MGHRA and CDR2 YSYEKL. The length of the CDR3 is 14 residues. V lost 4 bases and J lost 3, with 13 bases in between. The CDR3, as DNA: TGCGCCAGCAGCCCGGGCGCAGGTAACTACGAGCAGTACTTC. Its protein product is CASSPGAGNYEQYF.